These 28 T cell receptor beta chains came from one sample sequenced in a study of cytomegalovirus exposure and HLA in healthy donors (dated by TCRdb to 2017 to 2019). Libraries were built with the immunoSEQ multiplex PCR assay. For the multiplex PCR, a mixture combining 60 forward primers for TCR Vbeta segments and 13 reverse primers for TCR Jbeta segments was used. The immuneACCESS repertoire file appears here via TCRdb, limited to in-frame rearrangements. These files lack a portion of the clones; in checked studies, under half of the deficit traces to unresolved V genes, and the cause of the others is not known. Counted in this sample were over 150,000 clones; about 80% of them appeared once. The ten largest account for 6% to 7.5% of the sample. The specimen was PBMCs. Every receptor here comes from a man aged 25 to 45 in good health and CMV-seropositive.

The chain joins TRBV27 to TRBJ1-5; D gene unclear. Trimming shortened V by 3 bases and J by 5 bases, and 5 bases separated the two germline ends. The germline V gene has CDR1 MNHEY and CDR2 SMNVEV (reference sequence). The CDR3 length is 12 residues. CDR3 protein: CASSFGDQPQHF. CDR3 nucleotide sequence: TGTGCCAGCAGTTTCGGGGATCAGCCCCAGCATTTT.

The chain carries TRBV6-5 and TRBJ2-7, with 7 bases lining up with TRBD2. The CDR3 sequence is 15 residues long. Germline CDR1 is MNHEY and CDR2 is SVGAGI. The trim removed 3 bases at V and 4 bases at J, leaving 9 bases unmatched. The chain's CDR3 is CASSYSASGSYEQYF. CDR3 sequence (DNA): TGTGCCAGCAGTTATTCGGCTAGCGGTTCATACGAGCAGTACTTC.

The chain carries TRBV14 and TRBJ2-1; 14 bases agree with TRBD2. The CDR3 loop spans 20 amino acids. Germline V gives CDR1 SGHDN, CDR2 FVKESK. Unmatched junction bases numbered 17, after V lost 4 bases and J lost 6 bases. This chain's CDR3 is CASSPPGRGTSGSFFNEQFF. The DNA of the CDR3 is TGTGCCAGCAGCCCTCCCGGCCGAGGGACTAGCGGGAGCTTCTTCAATGAGCAGTTCTTC. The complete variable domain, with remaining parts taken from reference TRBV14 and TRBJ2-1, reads EAGVTQFPSHSVIEKGQTVTLRCDPISGHDNLYWYRRVMGKEIKFLLHFVKESKQDESGMPNNRFLAERTGGTYSTLKVQPAELEDSGVYFCASSPPGRGTSGSFFNEQFFGPGTRLTVL.

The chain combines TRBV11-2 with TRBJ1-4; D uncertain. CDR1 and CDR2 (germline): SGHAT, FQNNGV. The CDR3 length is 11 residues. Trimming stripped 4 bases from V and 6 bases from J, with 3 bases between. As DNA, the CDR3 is TGTGCCAGCAGCTCCGATGAAAAACTGTTTTTT. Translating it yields CASSSDEKLFF.

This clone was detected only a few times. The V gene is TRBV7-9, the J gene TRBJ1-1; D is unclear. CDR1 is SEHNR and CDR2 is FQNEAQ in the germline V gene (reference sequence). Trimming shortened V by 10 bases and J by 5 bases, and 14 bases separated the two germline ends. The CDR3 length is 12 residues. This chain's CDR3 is CAIVLRGTEAFF. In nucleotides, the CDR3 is TGTGCCATAGTGTTGCGGGGAACTGAAGCTTTCTTT.

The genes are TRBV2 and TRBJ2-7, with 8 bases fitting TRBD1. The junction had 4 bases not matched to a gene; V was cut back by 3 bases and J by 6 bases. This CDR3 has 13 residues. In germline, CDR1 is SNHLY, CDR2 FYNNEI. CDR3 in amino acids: CASSERQGTEQYF. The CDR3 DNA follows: TGTGCCAGCAGTGAGCGACAGGGGACCGAGCAGTACTTC.

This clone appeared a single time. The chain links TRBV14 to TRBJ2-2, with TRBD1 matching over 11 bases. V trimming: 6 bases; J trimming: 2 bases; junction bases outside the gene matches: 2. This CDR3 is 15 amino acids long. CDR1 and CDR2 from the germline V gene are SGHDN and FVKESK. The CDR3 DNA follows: TGTGCCAGCAGACGGACAGGGGGCAACACCGGGGAGCTGTTTTTT. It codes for CASRRTGGNTGELFF.

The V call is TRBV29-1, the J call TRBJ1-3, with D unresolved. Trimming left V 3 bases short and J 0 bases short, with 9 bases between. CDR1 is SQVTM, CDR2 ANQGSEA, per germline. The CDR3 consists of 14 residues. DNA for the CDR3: TGCAGCGTTGATTCTGACAACTCTGGAAACACCATATATTTT. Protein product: CSVDSDNSGNTIYF.

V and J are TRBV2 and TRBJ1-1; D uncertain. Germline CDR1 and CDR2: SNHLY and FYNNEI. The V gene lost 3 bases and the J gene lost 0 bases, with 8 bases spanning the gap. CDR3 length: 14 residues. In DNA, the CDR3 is TGTGCCAGCAGTGAGAGGGCCATGAACACTGAAGCTTTCTTT. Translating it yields CASSERAMNTEAFF.

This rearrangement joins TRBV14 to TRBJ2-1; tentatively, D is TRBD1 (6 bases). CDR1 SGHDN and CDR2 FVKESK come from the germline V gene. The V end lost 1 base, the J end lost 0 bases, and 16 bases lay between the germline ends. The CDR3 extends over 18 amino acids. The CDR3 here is CASSQGSKQGSSYNEQFF. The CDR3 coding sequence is TGTGCCAGCAGCCAAGGTAGTAAACAGGGCAGCTCCTACAATGAGCAGTTCTTC.

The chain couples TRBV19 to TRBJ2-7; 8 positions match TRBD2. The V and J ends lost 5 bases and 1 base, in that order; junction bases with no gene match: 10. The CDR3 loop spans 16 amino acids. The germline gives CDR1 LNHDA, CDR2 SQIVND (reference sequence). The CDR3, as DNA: TGTGCCAGTAGTGCCATGGGCGGGGGGTTTTCCTACGAGCAGTACTTC. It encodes CASSAMGGGFSYEQYF.

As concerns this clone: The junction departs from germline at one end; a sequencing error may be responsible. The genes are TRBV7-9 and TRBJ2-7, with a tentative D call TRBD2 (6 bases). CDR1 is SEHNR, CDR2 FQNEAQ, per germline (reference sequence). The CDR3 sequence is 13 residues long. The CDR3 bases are TGTTCCAGCAGCGCGGGGACGGTCTACGAGCAGTACTTC. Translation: CSSSAGTVYEQYF.

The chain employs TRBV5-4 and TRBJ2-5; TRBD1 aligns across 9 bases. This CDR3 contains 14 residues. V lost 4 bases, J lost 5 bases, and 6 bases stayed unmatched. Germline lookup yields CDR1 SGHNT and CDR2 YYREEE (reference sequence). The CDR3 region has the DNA TGTGCCAGCAGCCCCGGGACAGGGAGGGAGACCCAGTACTTC. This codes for CASSPGTGRETQYF.

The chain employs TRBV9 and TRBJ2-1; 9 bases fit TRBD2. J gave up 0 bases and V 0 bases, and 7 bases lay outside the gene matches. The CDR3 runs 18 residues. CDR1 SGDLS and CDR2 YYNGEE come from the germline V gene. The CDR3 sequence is CASSVARAGGSSYNEQFF. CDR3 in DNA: TGTGCCAGCAGCGTAGCTCGGGCGGGAGGGAGCTCCTACAATGAGCAGTTCTTC.

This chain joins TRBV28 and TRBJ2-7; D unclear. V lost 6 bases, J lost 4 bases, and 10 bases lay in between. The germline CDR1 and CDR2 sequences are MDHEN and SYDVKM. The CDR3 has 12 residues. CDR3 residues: CASRFQEYEQYF. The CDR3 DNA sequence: TGTGCCAGCAGGTTCCAGGAATACGAGCAGTACTTC.

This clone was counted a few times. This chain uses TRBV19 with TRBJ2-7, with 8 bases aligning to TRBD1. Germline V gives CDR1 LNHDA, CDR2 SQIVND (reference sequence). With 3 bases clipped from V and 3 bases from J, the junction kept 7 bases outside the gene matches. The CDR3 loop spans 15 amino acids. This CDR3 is CASSIGQGSFYEQYF. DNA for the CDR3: TGTGCCAGTAGTATCGGACAGGGATCATTCTACGAGCAGTACTTC. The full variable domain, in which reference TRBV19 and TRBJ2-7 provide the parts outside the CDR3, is DGGITQSPKYLFRKEGQNVTLSCEQNLNHDAMYWYRQDPGQGLRLIYYSQIVNDFQKGDIAEGYSVSREKKESFPLTVTSAQKNPTAFYLCASSIGQGSFYEQYFGPGTRLTVT.

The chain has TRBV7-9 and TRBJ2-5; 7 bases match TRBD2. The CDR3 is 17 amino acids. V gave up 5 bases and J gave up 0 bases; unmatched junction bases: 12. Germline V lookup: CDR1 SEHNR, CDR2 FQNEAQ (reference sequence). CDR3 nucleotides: TGTGCCAGCAGCCCACAGGCTGGGGGGGGGTACCAAGAGACCCAGTACTTC. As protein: CASSPQAGGGYQETQYF.

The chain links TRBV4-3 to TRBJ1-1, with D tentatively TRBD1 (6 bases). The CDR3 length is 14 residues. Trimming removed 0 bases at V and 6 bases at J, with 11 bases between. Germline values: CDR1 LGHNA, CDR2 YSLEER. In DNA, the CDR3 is TGCGCCAGCAGCCAAGAGCAGGGGCTATCTGAAGCTTTCTTT. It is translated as CASSQEQGLSEAFF.

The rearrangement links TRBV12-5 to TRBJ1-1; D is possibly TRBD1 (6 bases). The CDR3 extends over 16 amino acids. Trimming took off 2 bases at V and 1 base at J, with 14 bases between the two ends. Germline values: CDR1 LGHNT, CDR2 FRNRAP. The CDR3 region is CASGLQVGGGNTEAFF. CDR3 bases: TGTGCTAGTGGTTTGCAGGTAGGGGGGGGGAACACTGAAGCTTTCTTT.

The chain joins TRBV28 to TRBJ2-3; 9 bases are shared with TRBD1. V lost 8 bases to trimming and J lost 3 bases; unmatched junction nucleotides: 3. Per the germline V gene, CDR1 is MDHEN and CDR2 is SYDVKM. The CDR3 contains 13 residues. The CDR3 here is CASRGTGTDTQYF. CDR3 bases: TGTGCCAGCCGCGGGACAGGGACAGATACGCAGTATTTT.

The CDR3 coding sequence is TGTGCCAGCAGTTTCCACCGGGACAGTACCAAGGGTGAGCAGTTCTTC. Residues: CASSFHRDSTKGEQFF. J is TRBJ2-1 and V is TRBV27; 7 nucleotides align to TRBD1. V lost 3 bases, J lost 9 bases, and 14 bases stayed unmatched. The CDR3 covers 16 residues. Germline CDR1 and CDR2: MNHEY and SMNVEV (reference sequence).

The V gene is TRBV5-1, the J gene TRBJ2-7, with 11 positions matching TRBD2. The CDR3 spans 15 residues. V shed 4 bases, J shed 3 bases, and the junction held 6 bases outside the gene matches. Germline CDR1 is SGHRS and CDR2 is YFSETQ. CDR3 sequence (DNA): TGCGCCAGCAGCGGCCGACTAGCGGGAAGCTACGAGCAGTACTTC. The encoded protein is CASSGRLAGSYEQYF.

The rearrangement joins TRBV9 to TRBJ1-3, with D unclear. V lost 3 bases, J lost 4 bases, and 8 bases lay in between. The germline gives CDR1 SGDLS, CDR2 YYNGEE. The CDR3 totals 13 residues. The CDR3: CASSARGGNTIYF. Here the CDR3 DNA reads TGTGCCAGCAGCGCCCGAGGGGGAAACACCATATATTTT.

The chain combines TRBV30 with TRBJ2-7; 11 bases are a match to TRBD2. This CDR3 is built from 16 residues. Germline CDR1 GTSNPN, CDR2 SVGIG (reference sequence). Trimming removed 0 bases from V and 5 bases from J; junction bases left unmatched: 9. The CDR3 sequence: CAWSVRLAGGLDEQYF. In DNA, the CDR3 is TGTGCCTGGAGTGTACGGTTAGCGGGAGGGCTTGACGAGCAGTACTTC.

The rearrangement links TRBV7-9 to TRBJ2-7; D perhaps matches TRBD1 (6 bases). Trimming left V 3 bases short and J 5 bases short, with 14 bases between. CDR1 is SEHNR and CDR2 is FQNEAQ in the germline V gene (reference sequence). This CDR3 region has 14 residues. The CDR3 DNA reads TGTGCCAGCAGCTTTAACAGGGATGGAAACGAGCAGTACTTC. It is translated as CASSFNRDGNEQYF.

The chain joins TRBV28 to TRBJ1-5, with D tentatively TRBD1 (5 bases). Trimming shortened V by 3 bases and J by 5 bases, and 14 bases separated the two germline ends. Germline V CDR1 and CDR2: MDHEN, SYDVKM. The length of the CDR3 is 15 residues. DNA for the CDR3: TGTGCCAGCAGTTTCGACAGCGCCCTACATCAGCCCCAGCATTTT. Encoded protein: CASSFDSALHQPQHF. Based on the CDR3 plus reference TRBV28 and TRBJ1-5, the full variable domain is DVKVTQSSRYLVKRTGEKVFLECVQDMDHENMFWYRQDPGLGLRLIYFSYDVKMKEKGDIPEGYSVSREKKERFSLILESASTNQTSMYLCASSFDSALHQPQHFGDGTRLSIL.

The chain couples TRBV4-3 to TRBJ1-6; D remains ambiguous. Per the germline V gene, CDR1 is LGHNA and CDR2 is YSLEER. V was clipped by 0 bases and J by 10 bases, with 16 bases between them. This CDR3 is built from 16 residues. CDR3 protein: CASSQDRAFGGSPLHF. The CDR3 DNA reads TGCGCCAGCAGCCAAGACAGAGCGTTTGGAGGCTCACCCCTCCACTTT.

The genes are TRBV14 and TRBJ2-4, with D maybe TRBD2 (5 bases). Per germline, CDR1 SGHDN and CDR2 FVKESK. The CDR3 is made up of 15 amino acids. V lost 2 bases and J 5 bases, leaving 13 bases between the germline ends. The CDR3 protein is CASSQNGVRQNIQYF. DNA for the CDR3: TGTGCCAGCAGCCAAAACGGGGTTCGGCAAAACATTCAGTACTTC.